Listed here is a single T cell receptor beta chain. Per-base quality was not reported, and no clone a single base away is much larger than it. The sample's time point label, decoded: cells obtained before transplantation from donor or recipient. In mixed lymphocyte reactions, roughly 200,000 CFSE-labeled pre-transplant responders were plated with roughly 200,000 irradiated violet-dye-labeled stimulators and cultured for over five days. Proliferating CD3+CD4+CFSE-low and CD3+CD8+CFSE-low responder cells were FACS-sorted on a BD Influx sorter after the mixed lymphocyte reaction. The data originate from a study of graft-versus-host responses after intestinal transplantation (dated by TCRdb to about 2021). About the full investigation: Recipients received multivisceral, liver-intestinal, or isolated intestinal transplants. All recipients received anti-thymocyte globulin induction followed by maintenance tacrolimus and steroids for 3 to 4 years. After intestinal transplantation, graft-versus-host and host-versus-graft alloreactive T cell clones in the graft, circulation and bone marrow were tracked using bulk TCR-beta CDR3 sequencing. Alloreactive clones were identified by sequencing pre-transplant mixed lymphocyte reaction products and comparing these products with unstimulated pre-transplant donor and recipient T cells. A cohort of 24 intestinal transplant recipients, including one retransplant, was enrolled, and a few patients lacking pretransplant specimens were excluded. A peak of at least 4% donor T cells among recipient peripheral blood mononuclear cells was the definition used for donor T cell macrochimerism. Samples from a few later patients were sequenced in-house on an Illumina MiSeq with MiXCR processing rather than by the commercial service.

Overall study outcomes, separate from this receptor: GvH clones were found in recipient bone marrow, and some of the GvH clones appeared earlier in ileal mucosa or blood, which is consistent with an intestinal mucosal origin. Peak levels of circulating GvH clones were associated with declines in HvG clones early after transplant. In patients with donor T cell macrochimerism, the allografts had high GvH to HvG T cell clonal ratios. Conclusions were limited by the relatively low number and heterogeneity of intestinal transplant patients.

Library creation used the immunoSEQ multiplex PCR assay. For most patients, genomic DNA was isolated with the Qiagen DNeasy Blood and Tissue Kit and shipped frozen to Adaptive Biotechnologies for TCR sequencing. Adaptive Biotechnologies carried out high-throughput TCR-beta CDR3 sequencing of genomic DNA for most patients. Regarding the original processing steps: Adaptive's ImmunoSEQ software was the source of the TCR sequencing data for around 20 patients, while a few other patients were processed with MiXCR and VDJtools. To correct CD4 versus CD8 sorting errors, any sequence found in both subsets at a frequency ratio below 5:1 was removed. CDR3 nucleotide sequences shared between donor and recipient were removed because their origin could not be assigned. At least 2-fold expansion over unstimulated cells and a minimum CFSE-low frequency of 0.002% (template counts) or 0.001% (read counts) were required for clones to be classified as alloreactive. Clones detected in sequenced pre-transplant spleen, lymph node, or MLR CFSE-low populations of the donor or recipient were defined as mappable. The cumulative frequency of alloreactive clones was calculated as a percentage of all sequences, weighted by copy number. The source is immuneACCESS, and TCRdb retained only in-frame sequences with V and J called. Part of the clones is not carried over; for the studies checked, unresolved V genes explain less than half of this, and the remainder is unexplained. Clone size and the V and J calls come from that table; the DNA yielded D and trimming. The sample has 12,000 to 15,000 clones on record, roughly 30% of them singletons. The ten most abundant clones make up under 7.5% of the sample.

The CDR3 runs 16 residues from the cysteine to the phenylalanine. Only the CDR3 DNA is retained, 48 bases long and in frame from the first base. The germline V gene sets CDR1 to SGHTS and CDR2 to YDEGEE. V and J are truncated by 1 base and 4 bases respectively, leaving an intervening sequence of 18 bases. This TCR derives from a human patient who received an intestinal transplant. The material sequenced was alloreactive CD4+ T cells from a mixed lymphocyte reaction culture, taken before intestinal transplant. The cell subset or site label corresponds to: CFSE-low proliferating T cells sorted from roughly six-day pre-transplant mixed lymphocyte reaction (GvH or HvG direction). The rearrangement joined TRBV5-8 to TRBJ2-7; TRBD1 is a possible D gene, resting on 6 matching bases. The nucleotide sequence is TGTGCCAGCAGCTTGTATTTGGGGGCAGGGTGGTACGAGCAGTACTTC. The translation is CASSLYLGAGWYEQYF.